This T cell receptor (beta chain) comes out of a study of T cells in Graves' hyperthyroidism and ophthalmopathy. General observations from the study: The model made its ophthalmopathy prediction, and onset followed a median roughly six months later. By a 13 V-J model, ophthalmopathy was set apart from stable hyperthyroidism.

Amplification targeted TCR beta CDR3 regions from RNA transcripts. The study used the HTBI primer set for a first-round RT-PCR of the TCR CDR3. TCRdb redid the calling of the multiplex PCR reads with MiXCR, one entry per CDR3 protein. Seen here are about 380,000 distinct CDR3 sequences, 15% to 20% observed once, and the top ten hold about 38%. This clonotype was recorded many times. Its antigen is still unknown. The V gene's germline CDR1 is LGHDT and CDR2 YNNKEL (reference sequence). Trimming cost V 0 bases and J 3 bases, with 4 bases left between them. The CDR3 has 13 amino acids. The rearrangement links TRBV3-1 to TRBJ2-3; D ambiguous. The TCR comes from a man between 18 and 35 years old with Graves' ophthalmopathy. Sequencing was carried out using blood. The CDR3 reads CASSQDRTDTQYF. CDR3 nucleotide sequence: TGTGCCAGCAGCCAAGATAGGACAGATACGCAGTATTTT.